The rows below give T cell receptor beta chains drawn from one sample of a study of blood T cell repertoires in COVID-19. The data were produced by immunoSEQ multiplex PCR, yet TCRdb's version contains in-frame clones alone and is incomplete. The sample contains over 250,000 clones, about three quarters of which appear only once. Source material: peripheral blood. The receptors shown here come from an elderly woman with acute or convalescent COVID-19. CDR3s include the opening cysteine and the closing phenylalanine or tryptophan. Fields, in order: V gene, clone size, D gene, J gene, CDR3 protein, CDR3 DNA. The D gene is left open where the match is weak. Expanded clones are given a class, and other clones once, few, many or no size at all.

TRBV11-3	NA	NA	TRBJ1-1	CASIRDTEAFF	TGTGCCAGCATCCGGGACACTGAAGCTTTCTTT
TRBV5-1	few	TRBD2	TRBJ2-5	CASSPDGLAGGETQYF	TGCGCCAGCAGCCCGGACGGCCTAGCGGGAGGAGAGACCCAGTACTTC
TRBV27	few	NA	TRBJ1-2	CATRLTNYGYTF	TGTGCCACCCGACTGACCAACTATGGCTACACCTTC
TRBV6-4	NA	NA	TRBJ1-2	CASSTTEANYGYTF	TGTGCCAGCAGCACGACAGAAGCTAACTATGGCTACACCTTC
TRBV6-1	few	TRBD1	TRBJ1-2	CASSELNRGLQGYTF	TGTGCCAGCAGTGAACTAAACAGGGGGCTTCAAGGCTACACCTTC
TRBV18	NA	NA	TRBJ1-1	CASSPGNTEAFF	TGTGCCAGCTCACCAGGCAACACTGAAGCTTTCTTT
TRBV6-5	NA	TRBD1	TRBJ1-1	CASSSLGQGRSEAFF	TGTGCCAGCAGTTCCTTGGGACAGGGTCGGTCTGAAGCTTTCTTT
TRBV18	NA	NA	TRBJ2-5	CASSPGGWETQYF	TGTGCCAGCTCACCAGGGGGCTGGGAGACCCAGTACTTC
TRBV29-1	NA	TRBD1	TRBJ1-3	CSVALAGTGRGNTIYF	TGCAGCGTTGCTCTCGCTGGGACAGGGAGAGGAAACACCATATATTTT
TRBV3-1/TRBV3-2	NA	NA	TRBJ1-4	CASSQRGLAVEKLFF	TGTGCCAGCAGCCAGCGGGGGTTAGCGGTGGAAAAACTGTTTTTT
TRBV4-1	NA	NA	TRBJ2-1	CASSQELAATYNEQFF	TGCGCCAGCAGCCAAGAGTTAGCGGCTACCTACAATGAGCAGTTCTTC
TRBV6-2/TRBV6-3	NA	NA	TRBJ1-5	CASSYSGRGLWDYLAEPQHF	TGTGCCAGCAGTTACTCGGGGCGGGGACTATGGGACTACCTAGCAGAGCCCCAGCATTTT
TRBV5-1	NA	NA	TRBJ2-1	CASRDTAGGSYNEQFF	TGCGCCAGCAGAGACACGGCCGGAGGGTCCTACAATGAGCAGTTCTTC
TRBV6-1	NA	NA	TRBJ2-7	CASSESGSGSYEQYF	TGTGCCAGCAGTGAAAGTGGGTCGGGTTCCTACGAGCAGTACTTC
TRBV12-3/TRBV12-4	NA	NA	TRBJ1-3	CASSPQSNTIYF	TGTGCCAGCAGTCCGCAGTCGAACACCATATATTTT
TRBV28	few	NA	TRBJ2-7	CASSFLGTAGLPVYEQYF	TGTGCCAGCAGTTTTTTGGGGACAGCGGGCCTCCCTGTCTACGAGCAGTACTTC
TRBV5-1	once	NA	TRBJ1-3	CASSLDNSGNTIYF	TGCGCCAGCAGCTTGGACAATTCTGGAAACACCATATATTTT
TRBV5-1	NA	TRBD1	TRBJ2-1	CASSLWPTDRGTNEQFF	TGCGCCAGCAGCTTGTGGCCCACGGACAGGGGGACCAATGAGCAGTTCTTC
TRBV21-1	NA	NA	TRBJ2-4	CASSKYRGRNIQYF	TGTGCCAGCAGCAAGTACAGGGGGAGAAACATTCAGTACTTC
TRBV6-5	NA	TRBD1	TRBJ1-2	CASRVDREVGYTF	TGTGCCAGCAGGGTCGACAGGGAAGTTGGCTACACCTTC
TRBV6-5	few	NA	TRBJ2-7	CANPCRLSSYEQYF	TGTGCCAACCCCTGCAGGCTGAGCTCCTACGAGCAGTACTTC
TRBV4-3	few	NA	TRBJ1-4	CASSPRGGREKLFF	TGCGCCAGCAGCCCCCGCGGAGGGAGGGAAAAACTGTTTTTT
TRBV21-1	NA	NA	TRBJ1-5	CASSKCRNEDNQPQHF	TGTGCCAGCAGCAAATGCAGGAATGAAGACAATCAGCCCCAGCATTTT
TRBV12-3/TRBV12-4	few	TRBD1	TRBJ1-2	CASSPDRGNGYTF	TGTGCCAGCAGCCCGGACAGGGGGAATGGCTACACCTTC
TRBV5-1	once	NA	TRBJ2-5	CASSLGALQETQYF	TGCGCCAGCAGCTTGGGGGCACTTCAAGAGACCCAGTACTTC
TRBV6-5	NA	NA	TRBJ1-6	CASSRDTGGSPLHF	TGTGCCAGCAGCCGGGACACGGGAGGGTCACCCCTCCACTTT
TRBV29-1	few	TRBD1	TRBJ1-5	CSVGQGDQPQHF	TGCAGCGTAGGACAGGGCGATCAGCCCCAGCATTTT
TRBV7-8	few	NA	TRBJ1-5	CASGDRVNQPQHF	TGTGCCTCCGGTGACAGAGTCAATCAGCCCCAGCATTTT
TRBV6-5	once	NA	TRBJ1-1	CASSYSIRNEAFF	TGTGCCAGCAGTTACTCAATCAGGAATGAAGCTTTCTTT
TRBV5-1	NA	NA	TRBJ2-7	CASSFTEQSYEQYF	TGCGCCAGCAGCTTTACGGAGCAGTCCTACGAGCAGTACTTC
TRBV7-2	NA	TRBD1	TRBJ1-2	CASSQRSGQGNYGYTF	TGTGCCAGCAGCCAACGGTCGGGACAGGGGAACTATGGCTACACCTTC
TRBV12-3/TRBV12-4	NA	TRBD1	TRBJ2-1	CASSFRAGGTQFF	TGTGCCAGCAGTTTCAGGGCAGGGGGCACGCAGTTCTTC
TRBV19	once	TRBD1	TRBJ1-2	CASSSPGQGAADYGYTF	TGTGCCAGTAGCTCTCCGGGACAGGGGGCGGCCGACTATGGCTACACCTTC
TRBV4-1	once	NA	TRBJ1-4	CASSQPRVGSANEKLFF	TGCGCCAGCAGCCAGCCCCGCGTCGGGAGTGCTAATGAAAAACTGTTTTTT
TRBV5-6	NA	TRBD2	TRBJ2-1	CASSLAGGHNEQFF	TGTGCCAGCAGCTTGGCGGGGGGGCACAATGAGCAGTTCTTC
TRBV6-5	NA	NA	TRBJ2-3	CASSYRRTTDTQYF	TGTGCCAGCAGTTACAGGAGGACCACAGATACGCAGTATTTT
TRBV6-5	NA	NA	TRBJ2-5	CASSYSGLHQETQYF	TGTGCCAGCAGTTACTCAGGACTACATCAAGAGACCCAGTACTTC
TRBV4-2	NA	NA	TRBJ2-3	CASSQAGTRDTQYF	TGTGCCAGCAGCCAAGCCGGAACGAGGGATACGCAGTATTTT
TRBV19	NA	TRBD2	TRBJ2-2	CASSRTSGGNTGELFF	TGTGCCAGTAGTCGGACTAGCGGGGGGAACACCGGGGAGCTGTTTTTT
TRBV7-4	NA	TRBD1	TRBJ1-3	CASSPDRGPGNTIYF	TGTGCCAGCAGCCCCGACAGGGGACCTGGAAACACCATATATTTT
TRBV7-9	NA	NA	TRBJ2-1	CASSTGAYNEQFF	TGTGCCAGCAGCACCGGGGCCTACAATGAGCAGTTCTTC